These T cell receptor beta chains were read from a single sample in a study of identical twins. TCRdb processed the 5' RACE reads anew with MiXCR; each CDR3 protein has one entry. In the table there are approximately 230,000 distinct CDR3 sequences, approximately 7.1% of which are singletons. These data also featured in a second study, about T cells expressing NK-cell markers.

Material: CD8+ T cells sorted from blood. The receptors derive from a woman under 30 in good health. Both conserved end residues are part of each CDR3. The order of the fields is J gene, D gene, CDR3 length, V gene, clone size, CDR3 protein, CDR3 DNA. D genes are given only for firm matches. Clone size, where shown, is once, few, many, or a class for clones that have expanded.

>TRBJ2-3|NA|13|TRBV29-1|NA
CSAVGGGVDTQYF
TGCAGCGCCGTGGGAGGGGGGGTAGATACGCAGTATTTT
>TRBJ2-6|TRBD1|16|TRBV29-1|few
CSVDDRESSGANVLTF
TGCAGCGTTGACGACAGGGAGAGCTCTGGGGCCAACGTCCTGACTTTC
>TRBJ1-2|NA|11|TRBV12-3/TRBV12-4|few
CASSLSGGYTF
TGTGCCAGCAGTTTATCAGGAGGCTACACCTTC
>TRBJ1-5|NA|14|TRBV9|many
CASSASGGNQPQHF
TGTGCCAGCAGCGCCTCCGGGGGTAATCAGCCCCAGCATTTT
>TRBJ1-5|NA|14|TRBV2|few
CASRGRISNQPQHF
TGTGCCAGCAGGGGACGGATTAGCAATCAGCCCCAGCATTTT
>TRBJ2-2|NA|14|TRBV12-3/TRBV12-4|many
CASSFQGSAGELFF
TGTGCCAGCAGTTTTCAGGGGTCGGCCGGGGAGCTGTTTTTT
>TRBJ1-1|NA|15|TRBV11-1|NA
CASSLAFARNTEAFF
TGTGCCAGCAGCTTAGCGTTTGCCAGGAACACTGAAGCTTTCTTT
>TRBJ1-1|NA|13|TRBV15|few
CATSPDLSTEAFF
TGTGCCACCAGCCCCGACCTCAGCACTGAAGCTTTCTTT
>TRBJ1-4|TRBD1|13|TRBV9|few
CASSTRGNEKLFF
TGTGCCAGCAGCACCAGGGGGAATGAAAAACTGTTTTTT
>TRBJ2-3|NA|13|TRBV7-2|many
CASSLERVDTQYF
TGTGCCAGCAGCTTAGAACGGGTGGATACGCAGTATTTT
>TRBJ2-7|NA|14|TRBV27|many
CASSLWDTSYEQYF
TGTGCCAGCAGTTTATGGGACACTTCCTACGAGCAGTACTTC
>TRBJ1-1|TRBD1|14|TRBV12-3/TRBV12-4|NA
CASSFSGRGTEAFF
TGTGCCAGCAGTTTCTCGGGCAGGGGGACTGAAGCTTTCTTT
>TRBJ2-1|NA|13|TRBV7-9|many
CASSLEADNEQFF
TGTGCCAGCAGCTTAGAAGCGGACAATGAGCAGTTCTTC
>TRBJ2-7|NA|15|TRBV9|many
CASSVVPGSSYEQYF
TGTGCCAGCAGCGTTGTTCCAGGGTCCTCCTACGAGCAGTACTTC
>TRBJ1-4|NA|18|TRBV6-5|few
CASSFRRPIGSTNEKLFF
TGTGCCAGCAGTTTCCGGAGGCCTATAGGGTCAACTAATGAAAAACTGTTTTTT
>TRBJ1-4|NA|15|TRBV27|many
CASSFTAATNEKLFF
TGTGCCAGCAGTTTTACAGCAGCAACTAATGAAAAACTGTTTTTT
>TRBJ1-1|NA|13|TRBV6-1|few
CAAAGAMNTEAFF
TGTGCCGCTGCAGGGGCTATGAACACTGAAGCTTTCTTT
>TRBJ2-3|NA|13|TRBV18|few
CASSKGATDTQYF
TGTGCCAGCTCTAAGGGCGCTACAGATACGCAGTATTTT
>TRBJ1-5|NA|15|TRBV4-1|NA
CASSQGGGEHQPQHF
TGCGCCAGCAGCCAAGGGGGAGGGGAGCATCAGCCCCAGCATTTT
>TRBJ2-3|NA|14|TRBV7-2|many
CASSLGDQLDTQYF
TGTGCCAGCAGCTTGGGGGACCAGCTGGATACGCAGTATTTT
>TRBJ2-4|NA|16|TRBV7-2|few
CASSLARLQAKNIQYF
TGTGCCAGCAGCTTAGCCCGACTGCAGGCCAAAAACATTCAGTACTTC
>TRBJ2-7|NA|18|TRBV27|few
CASSLPPGSDSRLYEQYF
TGTGCCAGCAGTCTCCCACCGGGCTCGGACAGTCGACTCTACGAGCAGTACTTC
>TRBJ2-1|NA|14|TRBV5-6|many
CASSYPTGNNEQFF
TGTGCCAGCAGTTACCCAACAGGGAACAATGAGCAGTTCTTC
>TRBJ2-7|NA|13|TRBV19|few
CASSIADLGEQYF
TGTGCCAGTAGTATAGCCGACCTGGGGGAGCAGTACTTC
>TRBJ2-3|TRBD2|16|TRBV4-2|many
CASSQTNSGGADTQYF
TGTGCCAGCAGCCAGACGAACAGCGGGGGGGCGGATACGCAGTATTTT
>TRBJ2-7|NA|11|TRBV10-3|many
CASGGQVEQYF
TGTGCCTCGGGGGGCCAGGTCGAGCAGTACTTC
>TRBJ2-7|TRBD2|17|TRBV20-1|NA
CCARGWTSGRVFYEQYF
TGCTGTGCTAGAGGCTGGACTAGCGGGAGGGTTTTTTACGAGCAGTACTTC
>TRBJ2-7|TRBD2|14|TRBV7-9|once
CASSGTSGTYEQYF
TGTGCCAGCAGCGGCACTAGCGGGACTTACGAGCAGTACTTC
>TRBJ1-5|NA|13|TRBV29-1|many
CSVESGSNQPQHF
TGCAGCGTTGAGTCTGGTAGCAATCAGCCCCAGCATTTT
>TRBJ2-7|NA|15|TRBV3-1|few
CASSPRETGNYEQYF
TGTGCCAGCAGCCCCCGGGAGACAGGGAACTACGAGCAGTACTTC
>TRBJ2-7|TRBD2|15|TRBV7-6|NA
CASSLKISTSSEQYF
TGTGCCAGCAGCTTAAAGATTTCGACTAGCAGCGAGCAGTACTTC
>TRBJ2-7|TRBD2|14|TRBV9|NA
CASSSSGGAYEQYF
TGTGCCAGCAGCTCCAGCGGGGGCGCCTACGAGCAGTACTTC
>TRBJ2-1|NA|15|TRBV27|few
CASSLSAAAYNEQFF
TGTGCCAGCAGTTTATCCGCTGCAGCTTACAATGAGCAGTTCTTC
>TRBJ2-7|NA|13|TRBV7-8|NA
CASRIAVGYEQYF
TGTGCCAGCAGAATAGCGGTGGGCTACGAGCAGTACTTC
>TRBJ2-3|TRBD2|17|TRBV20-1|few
CSARGEREDTSTDTQYF
TGCAGTGCTAGGGGGGAACGGGAGGACACTAGCACAGATACGCAGTATTTT
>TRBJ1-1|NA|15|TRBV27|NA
CASSPRRGPNTEAFF
TGTGCCAGCAGTCCACGGCGGGGACCCAACACTGAAGCTTTCTTT
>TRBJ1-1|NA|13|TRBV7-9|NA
CASLGFLNTEAFF
TGTGCCAGCCTGGGCTTCCTGAACACTGAAGCTTTCTTT
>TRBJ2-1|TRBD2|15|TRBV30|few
CAWSVREDPYNEQFF
TGTGCCTGGAGTGTACGGGAGGACCCCTACAATGAGCAGTTCTTC
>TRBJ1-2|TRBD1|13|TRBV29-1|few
CSVGGGLSYGYTF
TGCAGCGTTGGAGGGGGCCTCTCCTATGGCTACACCTTC
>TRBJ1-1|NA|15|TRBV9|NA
CASSVDGTGSTEAFF
TGTGCCAGCAGCGTAGATGGCACAGGGAGCACTGAAGCTTTCTTT
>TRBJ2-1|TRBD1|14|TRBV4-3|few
CASSQGTGLREQFF
TGCGCCAGCAGCCAAGGGACAGGGCTTAGGGAGCAGTTCTTC
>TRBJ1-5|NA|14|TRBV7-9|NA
CASSFDSSNQPQHF
TGTGCCAGCAGCTTTGACAGTAGCAATCAGCCCCAGCATTTT
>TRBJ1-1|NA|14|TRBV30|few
CAWSGEAMNTEAFF
TGTGCCTGGAGTGGCGAGGCGATGAACACTGAAGCTTTCTTT
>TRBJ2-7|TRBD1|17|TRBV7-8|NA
CASSPRISTGFAYEQYF
TGTGCCAGCAGCCCCCGAATTTCGACAGGGTTCGCCTACGAGCAGTACTTC
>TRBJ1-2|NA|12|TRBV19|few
CASSIGLRGYTF
TGTGCCAGTAGTATCGGCCTGCGGGGCTACACCTTC
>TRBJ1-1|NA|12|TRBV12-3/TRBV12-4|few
CASSLGQIEAFF
TGTGCCAGCAGTCTCGGACAGATTGAAGCTTTCTTT
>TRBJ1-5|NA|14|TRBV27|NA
CASRMTGAHQPQHF
TGTGCCAGCAGGATGACAGGTGCACATCAGCCCCAGCATTTT
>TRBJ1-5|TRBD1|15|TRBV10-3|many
CAISDRDRVYQPQHF
TGTGCCATCAGTGATCGCGACAGGGTGTATCAGCCCCAGCATTTT
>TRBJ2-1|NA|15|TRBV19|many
CASSASLGGYNEQFF
TGTGCCAGTAGTGCCTCGTTGGGGGGCTACAATGAGCAGTTCTTC
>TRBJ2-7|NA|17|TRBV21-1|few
CASSKAPLTGGIYEQYF
TGTGCCAGCAGCAAAGCGCCGTTGACAGGGGGCATCTACGAGCAGTACTTC
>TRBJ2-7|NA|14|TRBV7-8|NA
CASSLASASYEQYF
TGTGCCAGCAGCTTAGCTAGCGCTTCCTACGAGCAGTACTTC
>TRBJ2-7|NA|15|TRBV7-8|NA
CASSVLGAPRYEQYF
TGTGCCAGCAGCGTACTGGGGGCGCCTCGCTACGAGCAGTACTTC
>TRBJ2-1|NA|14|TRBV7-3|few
CASSFSGGYNEQFF
TGTGCCAGCAGCTTTTCCGGGGGCTACAATGAGCAGTTCTTC
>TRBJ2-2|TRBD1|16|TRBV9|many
CASSVEGGTNTGELFF
TGTGCCAGCAGCGTAGAAGGGGGCACGAACACCGGGGAGCTGTTTTTT
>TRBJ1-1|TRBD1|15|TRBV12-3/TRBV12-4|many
CASSPRQGLGTEAFF
TGTGCCAGCAGTCCTCGACAGGGATTGGGAACTGAAGCTTTCTTT